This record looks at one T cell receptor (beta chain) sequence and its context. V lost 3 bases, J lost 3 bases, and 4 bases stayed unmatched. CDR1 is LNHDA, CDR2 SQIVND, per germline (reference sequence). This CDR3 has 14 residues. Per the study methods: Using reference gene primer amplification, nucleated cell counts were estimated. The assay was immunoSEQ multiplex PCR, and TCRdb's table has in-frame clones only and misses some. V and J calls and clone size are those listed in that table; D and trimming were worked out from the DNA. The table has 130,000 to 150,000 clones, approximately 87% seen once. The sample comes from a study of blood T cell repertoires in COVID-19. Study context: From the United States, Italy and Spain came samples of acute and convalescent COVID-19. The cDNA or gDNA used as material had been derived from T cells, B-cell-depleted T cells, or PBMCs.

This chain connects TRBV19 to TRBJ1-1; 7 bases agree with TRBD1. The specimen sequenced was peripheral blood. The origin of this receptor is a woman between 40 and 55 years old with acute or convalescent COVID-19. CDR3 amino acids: CASSIQGVYTEAFF. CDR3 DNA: TGTGCCAGTAGTATTCAGGGGGTGTACACTGAAGCTTTCTTT.